Below, one T cell receptor beta chain is given with its context. Its specific antigen is unknown. No per-base quality is available; no much larger clone lies one base away. This sample was included in a study of CD8+ T cells in alopecia areata (dated by TCRdb to the late 2010s). Study-level background: Treated patients were enrolled in an open-label pilot trial of oral tofacitinib at 5 to 10 mg twice daily for moderate-to-severe alopecia areata. Patients on tofacitinib were biopsied at baseline and after 4 and 24 weeks of treatment, and several of the patients also had a later scalp biopsy. RNA was extracted with the PAXgene miRNA kit for fixed scalp, the miRNeasy kit for PBMCs, and the RNeasy kit for mouse skin. TCRbeta CDR3 regions were amplified by immunoSEQ multiplex PCR using 35 Vbeta forward and 13 Jbeta reverse primers. In both human patients and the C3H/HeJ mouse model, the study applied high-throughput TCRbeta sequencing to look at T cell clonal expansion in alopecia areata. Patients received tofacitinib for 6 to 18 months and were then followed off drug for 6 months to check for delayed response and recurrence. Clonality in the scalp was compared among normal scalp (n=4), patchy alopecia areata scalp (n=8), and alopecia totalis/universalis scalp (n=8). Scalp tissue and sorted CD4+ and CD8+ peripheral blood T cells from patchy and totalis/universalis alopecia areata patients and from healthy controls were covered by human TCRbeta sequencing. Study-wide findings and limitations: Compared with normal scalp, lesional scalp had higher clonality and more expanded CD8+ clones, particularly in alopecia totalis/universalis, a pattern that suggests antigenic drive. Unlike mouse skin, where gammadelta T cells dominate, normal human skin contains resident alphabeta T cells that get sequenced too, which complicates analysis of the scalp TCR repertoire. Shared TCR sequences between patients were less evident than in mice, which may be partly attributable to HLA diversity in the patient population.

Library method: the immunoSEQ multiplex PCR assay. For TCR sequencing, RNA was extracted from every sample and reverse transcribed into cDNA to serve as template. SuperScript III was used for first-strand cDNA synthesis, primed with a 2:1 mix of oligo-dT and random hexamers. A synthetic immune receptor repertoire was used to gauge amplification bias, and whatever bias remained was removed computationally. Regarding the original processing steps: Raw reads were preprocessed to remove errors, and CDR3 was defined by IMGT conventions from the conserved cysteine to phenylalanine. Clonality was calculated as 1 minus Shannon entropy normalized by log2 of the number of productive unique TCRs. Whether scalp clones were CD4 or CD8 was inferred by matching scalp TCRbeta sequences against CD4 and CD8 repertoires sorted from blood. TCRdb limited this immuneACCESS table to in-frame rearrangements with V and J called. A share of clones is missing; checked studies link under half to unresolved V genes, and the rest is unexplained. That table supplies the V and J calls and clone size; D and trimming were determined from the DNA. The sample contains 140,000 or so clones, approximately 50% of them found a single time. About 1% of the sample belongs to the ten largest clones.

The label giving this sample's time point can be read as: baseline before oral tofacitinib. From alopecia areata patients, peripheral blood was collected along with lesional scalp punch biopsies. PBMCs were isolated by density centrifugation and stained for CD3, CD4 and CD8, after which CD4+ and CD8+ T cells were sorted on a FACSAria. The source of this sequence is a human donor with alopecia areata. The sequencing used CD4+ T cells sorted from blood, collected at week 0.

CDR3 region: CASSLGPSRYEQYF. The DNA reads as follows: TGTGCCAGCAGTTTGGGACCGTCCCGGTACGAGCAGTACTTC. The rearrangement joined TRBV7-9 to TRBJ2-7; the D gene cannot be resolved beyond TRBD1 or TRBD2, each matching 5 bases. CDR1 and CDR2 are read off the germline V gene (reference sequence) as SEHNR and FQNEAQ. The V and J ends are trimmed by 6 bases and 4 bases, leaving 16 bases between them. The CDR3 starts with the cysteine, ends with the phenylalanine, and has 14 residues. Only the CDR3 DNA stays, 42 bases, in frame from base 1.